This T cell receptor (beta chain) was identified during a study of T-cell memory formation after mild COVID-19. TCRdb re-derived calls from the 5' RACE reads in MiXCR, one entry per CDR3 protein. This table has 500,000 to 650,000 distinct CDR3 sequences, roughly 21% appearing once. This clonotype was seen ten or more times. This TCR was recovered from an adult woman who had mild COVID-19 (a few samples of this study predate the infection). Cell type and time point are not known. The sequenced material came from PBMCs or a T cell subset sorted from them (not recorded which).

The CDR3 nucleotides are TGTGCCAGCAGCTTACGGGGAGCGGGGTGGTCCTACGAGCAGTACTTC. Its translation: CASSLRGAGWSYEQYF. V gene TRBV7-6 combines with J gene TRBJ2-7, with 7 bases fitting TRBD2. Germline CDR1 reads SGHVS; CDR2 reads FNYEAQ. The ends lost 2 bases at V and 1 base at J; junction bases unmatched: 8. CDR3 length equals 16 residues.